This T cell receptor beta chain was sequenced for a study of CD8+CD57+ T cells in acquired aplastic anemia (dated by TCRdb to the late 2010s). Context from the whole study: A mean of around 3 ug of DNA, ranging from roughly 0.18 to 30 ug, was extracted from sorted CD4+ and CD8+ cells. Study-wide conclusions, independent of this receptor: Patients and healthy controls showed no significant difference in CD8+ Simpson's diversity (P=0.060). Roughly 29 CD8+ CDR3 sequences were shared between patients and controls but appeared highly expressed in patients and within their immunodominant clones.

TCR beta VDJ combination and CDR3 sequence profiling used genomic DNA as the template. An Illumina HiSeq 2000 was used for TCR repertoire sequencing. Per the authors' processing: Repertoires were assessed using TRBV/TRBJ rearrangement plots, CDR3 size and DJ length profiles, and Simpson's diversity index. The most abundant DNA sequence in the deep sequencing data was defined as the immunodominant clone. CDR3 amino acid sequences were checked for sharing between subjects and were compared against published repertoires and the VDJdb database. TCRdb reworked the public reads: Q25 trimming with fastp, MiXCR clone assembly, productive beta chains retained. Rows with a matching CDR3 protein are joined into one entry that keeps the most common DNA and genes. The V and J calls here are based on TCRdb, not the publication. The sample table contains more than 250,000 distinct CDR3 sequences; only one count was recorded for around 60% of them. The ten largest clones add up to under 8.5% of the sample.

In this study, sorted CD4+ and CD8+ T cells from the blood of healthy subjects and of severe aplastic anemia patients had their TCR repertoires deep-sequenced. Ficoll-Paque density gradient centrifugation was used to isolate peripheral blood mononuclear cells. CD4+ and CD8+ T cells were sorted by FACS or magnetic beads before DNA extraction. This clonotype was seen repeatedly, ten times or more. Its antigen remains undetermined. No base quality information exists; no much larger clone differs at one position. The CDR3 spans 13 residues, from the cysteine through the phenylalanine. The read is trimmed to its CDR3 DNA, 39 bases read in frame from base 1. For CDR1 and CDR2, the germline V gene lists SGHNT and YENEEA. V was cut back by 0 bases and J by 5 bases, leaving a gap of 7 bases between them.

The sequenced sample consisted of sorted CD4+, CD8+, or CD8+CD57+ T cells (not recorded which) from PBMCs. The V and J segments used are TRBV11-3 and TRBJ2-5; the D gene is unclear. The sequence derives from a human donor with severe aplastic anemia or a healthy control (not recorded which). The nucleotide sequence is given as TGTGCCAGCAGCTTAGAGCTCGGGGAGACCCAGTACTTC. It translates to CASSLELGETQYF.